This T cell receptor (beta chain) was documented in a study of T cell responses to AZD1222 COVID-19 vaccine. Findings and limits, study-wide: CD4 TCRs covered the whole spike, strongest at regions 160-218 and 743-854. No day 14 peak samples; only post-peak repertoires were characterized. Possibly, clonal diversity was underestimated; donors were largely white British and included more females.

Of note for this clone: The antigen is unknown.

The CDR3 is made up of 14 amino acids. The V segment lost 1 base and the J segment 4 bases; nucleotides outside the gene matches: 1. Germline assignment: CDR1 KGHSH and CDR2 LQKENI. Assay used: immunoSEQ multiplex PCR; TCRdb lists only in-frame clones, some missing. This table holds under 85,000 clones, 88% found once. The J gene is TRBJ2-5, the V gene TRBV18; 9 positions agree with TRBD1. This TCR was sampled from an adult in good health. Specimen: peripheral blood, collected on day 0 of MenACWY control vaccination. CDR3 DNA: TGTGCCAGCTCACCACAGACAGGGGGAGAGACCCAGTACTTC. It encodes CASSPQTGGETQYF.